This T cell receptor beta chain was profiled in a study of T cell repertoires in cytomegalovirus infection. Study information: Signatures in public TCR beta sequences pointed to both CMV infection and matching HLA type.

This clonotype has more than one count but fewer than ten. Its cognate antigen is unknown. CDR1 is SEHNR and CDR2 is FQNEAQ in the germline V gene (reference sequence). The V gene end was trimmed by 5 bases and the J gene end by 15 bases; junction bases not matched to a gene: 8. The CDR3 consists of 12 residues. A single record per CDR3 protein comes from TCRdb applying MiXCR to the reads. In the table there are about 220,000 distinct CDR3 sequences, 35% to 45% of which are singletons. Study-level findings and limits: Accumulated public TCR beta family frequency recognized individuals carrying CMV together with the relevant HLA. The ex vivo response showed dominance by HLA-C-restricted CMV-specific TCR beta clonotypes.

The chain links TRBV7-9 to TRBJ2-1; 9 bases fit TRBD1. The sample in question was CD8+ T cells from cultured PBMCs, obtained from culture after CMV antigen stimulation. This clonotype originated in a human donor in good health (CMV status not recorded). Some clones in this sample may be carry-over from other donors' samples. The CDR3 protein is CASSPRGTGLFF. The DNA of the CDR3 is TGTGCCAGCAGCCCTCGCGGGACAGGGCTGTTCTTC.